These T cell receptor beta chains were read from a single sample in a study of blood T cell repertoires in COVID-19. This table comes from immunoSEQ multiplex PCR, and its TCRdb copy is limited to in-frame clones, with some not included. Here the sample spans 150,000 or so clones, approximately 84% being singletons. Sequencing was carried out using peripheral blood. The receptors stem from a man aged 35 to 55 who had recovered from COVID-19. Both conserved end residues are part of each CDR3. The D gene is left open where the match is weak. Rows may omit the clone size; those that give it use once, few, many or a size class.

CDR3 DNA: TGTGCCAGCATAAGCGTCGGGTCGAACTATGGCTACACCTTC
CDR3 protein: CASISVGSNYGYTF
clone size: few
J gene: TRBJ1-2
V gene: TRBV13
D gene: NA

CDR3 DNA: TGTGCCAGCAGCTTCGGGAACTCTGGAAACACCATATATTTT
CDR3 protein: CASSFGNSGNTIYF
clone size: few
J gene: TRBJ1-3
V gene: TRBV11-1
D gene: NA

CDR3 DNA: TGTGCCAGCTCACGCGACCAAGAGACCCAGTACTTC
CDR3 protein: CASSRDQETQYF
clone size: once
J gene: TRBJ2-5
V gene: TRBV18
D gene: NA

CDR3 DNA: TGTGCCAGCAGTTGGGGTTCGTCAGCGGGGGGGGCTGGTGAGCAGTTCTTC
CDR3 protein: CASSWGSSAGGAGEQFF
clone size: few
J gene: TRBJ2-1
V gene: TRBV11-3
D gene: TRBD2

CDR3 DNA: TGTGCCAGCTCACCAGGGGGCGTCCACGAGCAGTACTTC
CDR3 protein: CASSPGGVHEQYF
clone size: NA
J gene: TRBJ2-7
V gene: TRBV18
D gene: NA

CDR3 DNA: TGTGCCAGCAGTTCACGCCCGGGACTAAAAGAAGCTTTCTTT
CDR3 protein: CASSSRPGLKEAFF
clone size: NA
J gene: TRBJ1-1
V gene: TRBV6-5
D gene: NA

CDR3 DNA: TGTGCCATCAGTGAGAGGACGGGAGCCTCTGGAAACACCATATATTTT
CDR3 protein: CAISERTGASGNTIYF
clone size: once
J gene: TRBJ1-3
V gene: TRBV10-3
D gene: NA

CDR3 DNA: TGTGCCAGCAGCGTAGGTAGTCCGGCCGAGGGCGGTGAGCAGTTCTTC
CDR3 protein: CASSVGSPAEGGEQFF
clone size: NA
J gene: TRBJ2-1
V gene: TRBV9
D gene: NA

CDR3 DNA: TGTGCCAGCAGCATAACATTAGCGGGGTTGGGCACAGATACGCAGTATTTT
CDR3 protein: CASSITLAGLGTDTQYF
clone size: NA
J gene: TRBJ2-3
V gene: TRBV9
D gene: TRBD2

CDR3 DNA: TGTGCCAGCGGCCAGACAGGGGGCGCCTCAGATACGCAGTATTTT
CDR3 protein: CASGQTGGASDTQYF
clone size: NA
J gene: TRBJ2-3
V gene: TRBV27
D gene: TRBD1

CDR3 DNA: TGTGCCAGCAGTTTGACAAAGAACTATGGCTACACCTTC
CDR3 protein: CASSLTKNYGYTF
clone size: few
J gene: TRBJ1-2
V gene: TRBV5-6
D gene: NA

CDR3 DNA: TGCGCCAGCAGCTTGGGACAGGACAGTACCGGGGAGCTGTTTTTT
CDR3 protein: CASSLGQDSTGELFF
clone size: NA
J gene: TRBJ2-2
V gene: TRBV5-1
D gene: NA

CDR3 DNA: TGTGCCAGCAGTGATACCGGGGTAGCGGGAGGAGAGACCCAGTACTTC
CDR3 protein: CASSDTGVAGGETQYF
clone size: NA
J gene: TRBJ2-5
V gene: TRBV25-1
D gene: TRBD2

CDR3 DNA: TGTGCCAGCAGGATGATGGGACAGGGAAATGAAAAACTGTTTTTT
CDR3 protein: CASRMMGQGNEKLFF
clone size: NA
J gene: TRBJ1-4
V gene: TRBV2
D gene: TRBD1

CDR3 DNA: TGTGCCAGCAGCTCCGATTGGGGCCATGAAGCTTTCTTT
CDR3 protein: CASSSDWGHEAFF
clone size: few
J gene: TRBJ1-1
V gene: TRBV5-4
D gene: NA

CDR3 DNA: TGTGCCAGTAGTATGGAGTGGGGGGAGATTAACACTGAAGCTTTCTTT
CDR3 protein: CASSMEWGEINTEAFF
clone size: NA
J gene: TRBJ1-1
V gene: TRBV19
D gene: NA

CDR3 DNA: TGTGCCAGCAGTTTTAGACGGGACAGCAATGAGCAGTTCTTC
CDR3 protein: CASSFRRDSNEQFF
clone size: NA
J gene: TRBJ2-1
V gene: TRBV27
D gene: TRBD1

CDR3 DNA: TGTGCCAGCAGACAACACGAACACACAGATACGCAGTATTTT
CDR3 protein: CASRQHEHTDTQYF
clone size: NA
J gene: TRBJ2-3
V gene: TRBV6-5
D gene: NA

CDR3 DNA: TGTGCCATCCCCCAGGATGCAGGAAACACCATATATTTT
CDR3 protein: CAIPQDAGNTIYF
clone size: NA
J gene: TRBJ1-3
V gene: TRBV12-3/TRBV12-4
D gene: NA

CDR3 DNA: TGTGCCAGCAGTTACTCGACGGACAGTCCTCATTCACCCCTCCACTTT
CDR3 protein: CASSYSTDSPHSPLHF
clone size: NA
J gene: TRBJ1-6
V gene: TRBV6-2/TRBV6-3
D gene: NA

CDR3 DNA: TGTGCCAGCAGTTACTCCCCGACAGGGCTGAATTCACCCCTCCACTTT
CDR3 protein: CASSYSPTGLNSPLHF
clone size: NA
J gene: TRBJ1-6
V gene: TRBV6-2/TRBV6-3
D gene: TRBD1

CDR3 DNA: TGTGCCAGCAGCCCCGGGACAGAGTACAATGAGCAGTTCTTC
CDR3 protein: CASSPGTEYNEQFF
clone size: NA
J gene: TRBJ2-1
V gene: TRBV7-2
D gene: TRBD1

CDR3 DNA: TGTGCCAGCAGCCAAGATATCGAGCGGGCTTACGAGCAGTACTTC
CDR3 protein: CASSQDIERAYEQYF
clone size: NA
J gene: TRBJ2-7
V gene: TRBV4-2
D gene: NA

CDR3 DNA: TGTGCCAGCAGCCCCCGTCCTGTGAACACTGAAGCTTTCTTT
CDR3 protein: CASSPRPVNTEAFF
clone size: NA
J gene: TRBJ1-1
V gene: TRBV9
D gene: NA

CDR3 DNA: TGTGCCAGCAGCCCTAAAATCGGTCCCGGGGAGCTGTTTTTT
CDR3 protein: CASSPKIGPGELFF
clone size: NA
J gene: TRBJ2-2
V gene: TRBV4-2
D gene: NA

CDR3 DNA: TGCGCCAGCAGCCATGAAAGGACTAGCACAGATACGCAGTATTTT
CDR3 protein: CASSHERTSTDTQYF
clone size: NA
J gene: TRBJ2-3
V gene: TRBV4-3
D gene: NA

CDR3 DNA: TGTGCCAGCAGCGCGGGGGGTGACACAGATACGCAGTATTTT
CDR3 protein: CASSAGGDTDTQYF
clone size: NA
J gene: TRBJ2-3
V gene: TRBV9
D gene: TRBD2

CDR3 DNA: TGTGCCAGCAGCCCCCGGACTAGCGCACCAGATACGCAGTATTTT
CDR3 protein: CASSPRTSAPDTQYF
clone size: NA
J gene: TRBJ2-3
V gene: TRBV7-2
D gene: TRBD2

CDR3 DNA: TGTGCCAGCAGCTTAGGAGGCGGTGAGCAGTTCTTC
CDR3 protein: CASSLGGGEQFF
clone size: few
J gene: TRBJ2-1
V gene: TRBV7-9
D gene: NA

CDR3 DNA: TGTGCCAGCGGAAGACAGGGAGGAGAGACCCAGTACTTC
CDR3 protein: CASGRQGGETQYF
clone size: once
J gene: TRBJ2-5
V gene: TRBV12-3/TRBV12-4
D gene: NA

CDR3 DNA: TGTGCCAGCTCACCACCGAAGGCGGGAACCTACGAGCAGTACTTC
CDR3 protein: CASSPPKAGTYEQYF
clone size: NA
J gene: TRBJ2-7
V gene: TRBV18
D gene: NA

CDR3 DNA: TGTGCCAGCAGCTTAGGACAGGGGTTAGGCAATCAGCCCCAGCATTTT
CDR3 protein: CASSLGQGLGNQPQHF
clone size: NA
J gene: TRBJ1-5
V gene: TRBV7-9
D gene: TRBD1

CDR3 DNA: TGTGCCAGCAGTGTGGGGACAGCAGAGACCCAGTACTTC
CDR3 protein: CASSVGTAETQYF
clone size: NA
J gene: TRBJ2-5
V gene: TRBV2
D gene: TRBD1

CDR3 DNA: TGTGCCAGCAGTTATATCTATAATCAGCCCCAGCATTTT
CDR3 protein: CASSYIYNQPQHF
clone size: few
J gene: TRBJ1-5
V gene: TRBV6-2/TRBV6-3
D gene: NA

CDR3 DNA: TGTGCCATCAGCCAGGGGGCGGCGAATGAGCAGTTCTTC
CDR3 protein: CAISQGAANEQFF
clone size: NA
J gene: TRBJ2-1
V gene: TRBV10-3
D gene: TRBD1

CDR3 DNA: TGTGCCAGCAGCAACGCGGGGGCTCAATCCTACGAGCAGTACTTC
CDR3 protein: CASSNAGAQSYEQYF
clone size: NA
J gene: TRBJ2-7
V gene: TRBV6-5
D gene: NA

CDR3 DNA: TGTGCCAGCAGGCCGGGACAGAGAAGCCTAGGGCCGTCCTACGAGCAGTACTTC
CDR3 protein: CASRPGQRSLGPSYEQYF
clone size: NA
J gene: TRBJ2-7
V gene: TRBV28
D gene: TRBD1

CDR3 DNA: TGTGCCAGCAGCGTCAGGGATTCTGGAAACACCATATATTTT
CDR3 protein: CASSVRDSGNTIYF
clone size: NA
J gene: TRBJ1-3
V gene: TRBV9
D gene: NA

CDR3 DNA: TGCGCCAGCAGCTACGGACTAGCGGGTGCAGATACGCAGTATTTT
CDR3 protein: CASSYGLAGADTQYF
clone size: many
J gene: TRBJ2-3
V gene: TRBV4-3
D gene: TRBD2

CDR3 DNA: TGTGCCATCAGGAGGGACAGGGGCGACACAGATACGCAGTATTTT
CDR3 protein: CAIRRDRGDTDTQYF
clone size: NA
J gene: TRBJ2-3
V gene: TRBV10-3
D gene: TRBD1

CDR3 DNA: TGTGCCAGCAGCTACGACAGGGTAAAAAAACTGTTTTTT
CDR3 protein: CASSYDRVKKLFF
clone size: NA
J gene: TRBJ1-4
V gene: TRBV28
D gene: TRBD1

CDR3 DNA: TGTGCCAGCAGCCTAGAGACAGGCCTGCAGGAGACCCAGTACTTC
CDR3 protein: CASSLETGLQETQYF
clone size: NA
J gene: TRBJ2-5
V gene: TRBV3-1/TRBV3-2
D gene: NA

CDR3 DNA: TGCAGTGCTAACCGGGTGAATGAGCAGTTCTTC
CDR3 protein: CSANRVNEQFF
clone size: NA
J gene: TRBJ2-1
V gene: TRBV20-1
D gene: NA

CDR3 DNA: TGTGCCAGCAGCCCCCGACAGGGAAGCGGGTCTGGGAACAATGAGCAGTTCTTC
CDR3 protein: CASSPRQGSGSGNNEQFF
clone size: NA
J gene: TRBJ2-1
V gene: TRBV16
D gene: NA

CDR3 DNA: TGTGCCAGCAGCCAAGATTTCCGGACCCAGTACTTC
CDR3 protein: CASSQDFRTQYF
clone size: NA
J gene: TRBJ2-5
V gene: TRBV3-1/TRBV3-2
D gene: NA

CDR3 DNA: TGTGCCAGCAGTTTTGAGGGCTATGGCTACACCTTC
CDR3 protein: CASSFEGYGYTF
clone size: once
J gene: TRBJ1-2
V gene: TRBV12-3/TRBV12-4
D gene: NA

CDR3 DNA: TGTGCCAGCAGCTCTGACAACAGGGGAAGAAACACCATATATTTT
CDR3 protein: CASSSDNRGRNTIYF
clone size: once
J gene: TRBJ1-3
V gene: TRBV6-2/TRBV6-3
D gene: TRBD1

CDR3 DNA: TGTGCCAGCAGTGCCTCCGGGACTAGCGGGAGCGATGAGCAGTTCTTC
CDR3 protein: CASSASGTSGSDEQFF
clone size: NA
J gene: TRBJ2-1
V gene: TRBV6-4
D gene: TRBD2

CDR3 DNA: TGTGCCAGCAGTTACGGCAGTTCGGGGTCACCCCTCCACTTT
CDR3 protein: CASSYGSSGSPLHF
clone size: few
J gene: TRBJ1-6
V gene: TRBV28
D gene: NA

CDR3 DNA: TGTGCCAGCAGGCCCGGACAGGATCGCTACGAGCAGTACTTC
CDR3 protein: CASRPGQDRYEQYF
clone size: NA
J gene: TRBJ2-7
V gene: TRBV27
D gene: TRBD1

CDR3 DNA: TGTGCCAGCAGTCCCTCTCAAGAGACCCAGTACTTC
CDR3 protein: CASSPSQETQYF
clone size: NA
J gene: TRBJ2-5
V gene: TRBV12-3/TRBV12-4
D gene: NA

CDR3 DNA: TGTGCCAGCAGCCAAGATCTGCCTAGCGGGAGACAGCAGTTCTTC
CDR3 protein: CASSQDLPSGRQQFF
clone size: NA
J gene: TRBJ2-1
V gene: TRBV4-2
D gene: TRBD2

CDR3 DNA: TGTGCCAGCAGTCCCACTAGCGGGGGCACAGATACGCAGTATTTT
CDR3 protein: CASSPTSGGTDTQYF
clone size: NA
J gene: TRBJ2-3
V gene: TRBV7-3
D gene: TRBD2

CDR3 DNA: TGCAGCGTTGGGGCCACCTCTGGAAACACCATATATTTT
CDR3 protein: CSVGATSGNTIYF
clone size: NA
J gene: TRBJ1-3
V gene: TRBV29-1
D gene: NA

CDR3 DNA: TGTGCCACCCACGGCGAGTGGTCGGGAAAAGCTTTCTTT
CDR3 protein: CATHGEWSGKAFF
clone size: NA
J gene: TRBJ1-1
V gene: TRBV15
D gene: NA

CDR3 DNA: TGTGCCACCAGAGGACAGGGTATCGGCACAGATACGCAGTATTTT
CDR3 protein: CATRGQGIGTDTQYF
clone size: NA
J gene: TRBJ2-3
V gene: TRBV28
D gene: TRBD1

CDR3 DNA: TGTGCCAGCAGTAGGGAGTGGGGGCTCTCTGGGGCCAACGTCCTGACTTTC
CDR3 protein: CASSREWGLSGANVLTF
clone size: NA
J gene: TRBJ2-6
V gene: TRBV27
D gene: NA